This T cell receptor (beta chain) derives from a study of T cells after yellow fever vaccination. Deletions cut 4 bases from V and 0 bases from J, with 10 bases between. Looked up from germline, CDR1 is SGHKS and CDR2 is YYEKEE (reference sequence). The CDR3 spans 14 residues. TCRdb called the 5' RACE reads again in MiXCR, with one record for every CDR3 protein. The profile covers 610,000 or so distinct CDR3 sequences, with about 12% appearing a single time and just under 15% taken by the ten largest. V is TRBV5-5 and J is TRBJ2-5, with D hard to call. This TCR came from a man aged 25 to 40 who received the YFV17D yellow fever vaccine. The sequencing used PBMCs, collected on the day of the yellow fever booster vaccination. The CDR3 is CASSKTPYQETQYF. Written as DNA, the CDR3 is TGTGCCAGCAGCAAGACACCGTACCAAGAGACCCAGTACTTC.